This TCR beta chain was sequenced for a study of PD-1 and CTLA-4 blockade in melanoma. This CDR3 contains 11 residues. Trimming left V 10 bases short and J 7 bases short, with 10 bases between. Per the germline V gene, CDR1 is SGHAT and CDR2 is FQNNGV. Some clones are missing from TCRdb's copy, which holds only in-frame ones; the method was immunoSEQ multiplex PCR. The sample contains about 16,000 clones, about two thirds of which appear only once. This material consisted of CD8+ T cells from peripheral blood, taken from a patient given anti-PD-1 treatment. The TCR was taken from a human donor with melanoma. The rearrangement links TRBV11-2 to TRBJ2-2; a weak D match, TRBD2 (5 bases). The chain's CDR3 is CANERNGELFF. The CDR3 DNA reads as TGTGCCAACGAGCGGAACGGGGAGCTGTTTTTT.